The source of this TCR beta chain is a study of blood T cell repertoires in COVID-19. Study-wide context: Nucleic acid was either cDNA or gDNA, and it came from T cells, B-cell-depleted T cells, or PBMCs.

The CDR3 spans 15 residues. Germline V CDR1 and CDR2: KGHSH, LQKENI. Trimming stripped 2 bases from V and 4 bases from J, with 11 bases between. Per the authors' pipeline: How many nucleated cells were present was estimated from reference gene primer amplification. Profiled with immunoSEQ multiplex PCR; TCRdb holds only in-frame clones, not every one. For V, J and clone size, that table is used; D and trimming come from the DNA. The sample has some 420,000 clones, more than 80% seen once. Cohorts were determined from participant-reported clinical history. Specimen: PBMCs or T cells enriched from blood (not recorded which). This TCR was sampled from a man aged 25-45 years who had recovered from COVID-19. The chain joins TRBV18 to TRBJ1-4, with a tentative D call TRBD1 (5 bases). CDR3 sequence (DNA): TGTGCCAGCTCACCATCTTTGGGGGGTAATGAAAAACTGTTTTTT. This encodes CASSPSLGGNEKLFF.